The rows below give T cell receptor beta chains drawn from one sample of a study of PD-1 blockade in classical Hodgkin lymphoma. The protocol was immunoSEQ multiplex PCR, while the TCRdb copy is restricted to in-frame clones and leaves out a portion. The sample includes more than 85,000 clones, roughly nine tenths of them seen just once. The sample was peripheral blood mononuclear cells (PBMCs), taken before the fourth cycle of nivolumab. Source of these receptors: a human donor with classical Hodgkin lymphoma. The CDR3 runs from the conserved cysteine through the conserved F or W. The D gene is left open where the match is weak. Not every row has a clone size; where given, it reads once, few, many or a size class.

v_gene,d_gene,abundance,j_gene,CDR3aa,CDR3nt
TRBV7-2,TRBD2,NA,TRBJ2-7,CASSSTSGISSYEQYF,TGTGCCAGCAGCTCGACTAGCGGGATCAGCTCCTACGAGCAGTACTTC
TRBV19,TRBD2,NA,TRBJ2-1,CASSIGLAGVSEQFF,TGTGCCAGTAGTATAGGACTAGCGGGAGTTAGTGAGCAGTTCTTC
TRBV5-1,TRBD1,NA,TRBJ2-1,CASSFGTGGYNEQFF,TGCGCCAGCAGCTTTGGGACAGGGGGATACAATGAGCAGTTCTTC
TRBV5-5,NA,NA,TRBJ1-1,CASSLVQAANTEAFF,TGTGCCAGCAGCTTGGTCCAGGCTGCAAACACTGAAGCTTTCTTT
TRBV19,NA,NA,TRBJ2-7,CASSMIGGRIYEQYF,TGTGCCAGTAGTATGATTGGTGGACGAATCTACGAGCAGTACTTC
TRBV5-1,NA,NA,TRBJ2-3,CASSRTREDTQYF,TGCGCCAGCAGCCGTACACGCGAGGATACGCAGTATTTT
TRBV30,TRBD1,NA,TRBJ1-3,CAWGQGVSGNTIYF,TGTGCCTGGGGACAGGGGGTTTCAGGAAACACCATATATTTT
TRBV6-1,NA,NA,TRBJ1-1,CASSPREGKAFF,TGTGCCAGCAGTCCAAGGGAAGGGAAAGCTTTCTTT
TRBV2,NA,NA,TRBJ2-1,CASLAGKSSNEQFF,TGTGCCAGTCTGGCGGGAAAGAGCTCAAATGAGCAGTTCTTC
TRBV2,TRBD1,NA,TRBJ1-4,CASSEVSTGGASAKLFF,TGTGCCAGCAGTGAAGTGTCGACAGGGGGGGCCTCCGCAAAACTGTTTTTT
TRBV5-1,NA,once,TRBJ2-7,CASSLVGEAGNEQYF,TGCGCCAGCAGCTTGGTGGGGGAGGCCGGGAACGAGCAGTACTTC
TRBV5-1,TRBD1,NA,TRBJ1-1,CASSYSGGESTEAFF,TGCGCCAGCAGCTACTCAGGGGGAGAAAGCACTGAAGCTTTCTTT
TRBV27,TRBD1,NA,TRBJ2-5,CASNHGVGQGETQYF,TGTGCCAGCAACCATGGTGTCGGACAGGGGGAGACCCAGTACTTC
TRBV6-6,NA,NA,TRBJ1-2,CASSYGEPYGYTF,TGTGCCAGCAGTTACGGGGAGCCCTATGGCTACACCTTC
TRBV19,TRBD2,NA,TRBJ2-1,CASSPASGGYNEQFF,TGTGCCAGTAGCCCAGCTAGCGGAGGGTACAATGAGCAGTTCTTC
TRBV28,NA,NA,TRBJ2-2,CASSNWGELFF,TGTGCCAGCAGTAATTGGGGGGAGCTGTTTTTT
TRBV27,NA,few,TRBJ2-3,CASSLSRSTDTQYF,TGTGCCAGCAGTTTGAGCAGGAGCACAGATACGCAGTATTTT